This T cell receptor (beta chain) emerged from a study of blood T cell repertoires in COVID-19. Study context: T cells, B-cell-depleted T cells, or PBMCs provided the cDNA or gDNA that served as material.

The CDR3 contains 17 residues. V was pared by 2 bases and J by 2 bases, with 4 bases of the junction left unmatched. CDR1 SNHLY and CDR2 FYNNEI come from the germline V gene. In the original processing: Estimation of nucleated cell counts relied on the amplification of reference gene primers. The assay was immunoSEQ multiplex PCR, and TCRdb's table has in-frame clones only and misses some. V and J calls and clone size come straight from that table; D and trimming were deduced from the DNA. The sample has more than 110,000 clones; around 80% are singletons. V usage is TRBV2 and J usage is TRBJ2-1; 12 nucleotides match TRBD2. The sequence derives from a woman between 45 and 65 years old who had recovered from COVID-19. Source material: PBMCs or T cells enriched from blood (not recorded which). CDR3 sequence: CASSEYLAGGPYNEQFF. The CDR3 region has the DNA TGTGCCAGCAGTGAATATCTAGCGGGGGGGCCCTACAATGAGCAGTTCTTC.